A single sample is the source of the 29 T cell receptor beta chains below, sequenced in a study of OX40 agonist ivuxolimab in advanced cancers. Sequencing used immunoSEQ multiplex PCR; TCRdb keeps in-frame clones, though not all of them. The sample comprises about 46,000 clones, around nine tenths of which are singletons, and 12% rests with the top ten. Specimen: CD4+ or CD8+ T cells sorted from blood, collected in a trial of the OX40 agonist ivuxolimab. The receptor set was obtained from an adult with an advanced solid tumor such as melanoma, head and neck, liver or kidney cancer.

J is TRBJ2-7 and V is TRBV7-2, with D maybe TRBD1 (5 bases). In germline, CDR1 is SGHTA, CDR2 FQGNSA. This CDR3 region has 17 residues. V lost 1 base and J lost 0, with 16 bases in between. The CDR3 DNA sequence: TGTGCCAGCAGCTTAGAAGTAGGGGCAGGGATCTCCTACGAGCAGTACTTC. It specifies CASSLEVGAGISYEQYF.

The rearrangement uses TRBV7-9 and TRBJ2-7, with 7 bases that match TRBD1. Germline V gene data show CDR1 as SEHNR and CDR2 as FQNEAQ (reference sequence). Unmatched junction bases numbered 4, after V lost 5 bases and J lost 6 bases. This CDR3 is built from 12 residues. CDR3 in amino acids: CASSPGGLEQYF. The CDR3 DNA reads as TGTGCCAGCAGCCCAGGGGGTCTCGAGCAGTACTTC.

This clone was seen a few times. This chain joins TRBV7-8 and TRBJ2-3, with D tentatively TRBD2 (7 bases). CDR1 is SGHVS and CDR2 is FQNEAQ in the germline V gene. Trimming removed 5 bases from V and 1 base from J, with 13 bases in between. CDR3 size: 15 residues. Here the CDR3 DNA reads TGTGCCAGCAGCGCCCTAGGGGGGGGCACAGATACGCAGTATTTT. It is translated as CASSALGGGTDTQYF.

The V gene is TRBV6-6, the J gene TRBJ1-4; no reliable D call. Germline CDR1 MNHNY, CDR2 SVGAGI (reference sequence). This CDR3 contains 15 residues. V gave up 2 bases and J gave up 4 bases, with 11 bases separating them. The CDR3 is CASSYLDGFNEKLFF. CDR3 DNA sequence: TGTGCCAGCAGTTACCTGGACGGTTTTAATGAAAAACTGTTTTTT.

J is TRBJ2-3 and V is TRBV9; 13 nucleotides align to TRBD2. Germline values: CDR1 SGDLS, CDR2 YYNGEE. The CDR3 sequence is 15 residues long. With 3 bases clipped from V and 10 bases from J, the junction kept 8 bases outside the gene matches. The CDR3 bases are TGTGCCAGCAGCGGTACTAGCGGGGGGGAGCCGTCGCAGTATTTT. It is translated as CASSGTSGGEPSQYF.

The chain recombines TRBV28 with TRBJ1-1; maybe TRBD1 (5 bases). The CDR3 extends over 13 amino acids. Germline lookup yields CDR1 MDHEN and CDR2 SYDVKM. Trimming stripped 2 bases from V and 1 base from J, with 5 bases between. The CDR3 bases are TGTGCCAGCAGTTTACAGGGGAACACTGAAGCTTTCTTT. It encodes CASSLQGNTEAFF.

J is TRBJ2-7 and V is TRBV19; D is unresolved. From germline, CDR1 is LNHDA and CDR2 SQIVND (reference sequence). The V gene lost 5 bases and the J gene lost 6 bases, with 20 bases spanning the gap. The CDR3 is 15 residues long. The CDR3 nucleotides are TGTGCCAGTAGTGCACGACCGAATTTGCCCCTCGAGCAGTACTTC. Amino acids: CASSARPNLPLEQYF.

CDR3 amino acids: CASSSAGGYRETQYF. CDR3 DNA sequence: TGTGCCAGCAGTTCAGCGGGAGGGTATCGAGAGACCCAGTACTTC. The gene calls are TRBV28 and TRBJ2-5, with 10 bases identical to TRBD2. With V trimmed by 4 bases and J by 4 bases, 6 bases remained unmatched. CDR1 and CDR2 from the germline V gene are MDHEN and SYDVKM. CDR3 length equals 15 residues.

The chain recombines TRBV13 with TRBJ2-5; no clear D gene. Germline V CDR1 and CDR2: PRHDT, FYEKMQ (reference sequence). Trimming removed 5 bases at V and 4 bases at J, with 11 bases between. This CDR3 is built from 13 residues. CDR3 in amino acids: CASSRRTGETQYF. Here the CDR3 DNA reads TGTGCCAGCAGCCGGCGTACGGGAGAGACCCAGTACTTC.

This clone was detected only a few times. The rearrangement joins TRBV11-2 to TRBJ2-7; D remains ambiguous. This CDR3 region has 11 residues. CDR1 is SGHAT and CDR2 is FQNNGV in the germline V gene. With 4 bases removed from V and 9 bases from J, the gap between germline ends came to 10 bases. DNA of the CDR3: TGTGCCAGCAGCTCTGACCCGGGGCAGTACTTC. Translation gives CASSSDPGQYF. The variable domain in full, with the rest retrieved from reference TRBV11-2 and TRBJ2-7, is EAGVAQSPRYKIIEKRQSVAFWCNPISGHATLYWYQQILGQGPKLLIQFQNNGVVDDSQLPKDRFSAERLKGVDSTLKIQPAKLEDSAVYLCASSSDPGQYFGPGTRLTVT.

V and J are TRBV28 and TRBJ2-1, with unresolved D. V dropped 3 bases and J dropped 9 bases, with 12 bases sitting between them. The CDR3 extends over 13 amino acids. Germline CDR1 and CDR2: MDHEN and SYDVKM. In DNA form, the CDR3 reads TGTGCCAGCAGTTTTGTTGGGCCTAGTGAGCAGTTCTTC. This codes for CASSFVGPSEQFF.

On this clone: This CDR3 is also generated by other DNA sequences in the sample. The CDR3 loop reads CASSFGRDEQYF. The CDR3 bases are TGTGCCAGCAGCTTCGGCAGAGACGAGCAGTACTTC. The chain is built from TRBV7-9 and TRBJ2-7, with D unresolved. The CDR3 has 12 amino acids. Germline-derived CDR1 and CDR2 are SEHNR and FQNEAQ (reference sequence). V was pared by 3 bases and J by 5 bases, with 8 bases between.

The chain uses TRBV11-3 and TRBJ2-7, with D uncertain. V shed 1 base and J shed 1 base, with 5 bases lying between them. Germline V gives CDR1 SGHNT, CDR2 YENEEA. This CDR3 is built from 13 residues. CDR3 sequence: CASSLASSYEQYF. The CDR3 DNA reads TGTGCCAGCAGCTTAGCGAGTTCCTACGAGCAGTACTTC.

In this sample, this clone turned up once. The chain uses TRBV6-6 and TRBJ2-7, with D maybe TRBD1 (5 bases). V was trimmed by 5 bases and J by 4 bases, leaving 9 bases between them. This CDR3 spans 12 amino acids. Per germline, CDR1 MNHNY and CDR2 SVGAGI (reference sequence). CDR3 region: CASSTPGYEQYF. The CDR3 region has the DNA TGTGCCAGCAGTACCCCAGGGTACGAGCAGTACTTC.

The chain uses TRBV19 and TRBJ2-7; 10 bases match TRBD2. With V trimmed by 5 bases and J by 3 bases, 4 bases remained unmatched. The germline V gene has CDR1 LNHDA and CDR2 SQIVND (reference sequence). There are 14 residues in the CDR3. The CDR3 sequence: CASSPGTSVYEQYF. DNA of the CDR3: TGTGCCAGTAGTCCCGGGACTAGCGTCTACGAGCAGTACTTC.

V is TRBV5-1 and J is TRBJ2-1; D is undetermined. V was cut by 2 bases and J by 4 bases, with 7 bases left in between. This CDR3 comprises 13 residues. Germline V gene data show CDR1 as SGHRS and CDR2 as YFSETQ. CDR3 sequence reads: CASSFSQYNEQFF. The CDR3 nucleotides read TGCGCCAGCAGCTTCTCCCAGTACAATGAGCAGTTCTTC.

The J gene is TRBJ1-5, the V gene TRBV5-6, with a weak D call TRBD1 (6 bases). The V end lost 1 base, the J end lost 1 base, and 12 bases lay between the germline ends. Germline-derived CDR1 and CDR2 are SGHDT and YYEEEE. The CDR3 covers 16 residues. CDR3: CASSLTGAGSNQPQHF. The CDR3 DNA sequence: TGTGCCAGCAGCTTGACGGGGGCGGGGAGCAATCAGCCCCAGCATTTT. Drawing the rest from reference TRBV5-6 and TRBJ1-5, the complete variable domain is DAGVTQSPTHLIKTRGQQVTLRCSPKSGHDTVSWYQQALGQGPQFIFQYYEEEERQRGNFPDRFSGHQFPNYSSELNVNALLLGDSALYLCASSLTGAGSNQPQHFGDGTRLSIL.

The chain has TRBV13 and TRBJ1-2, with 9 bases lining up with TRBD1. Losses at the gene ends were 5 bases for V and 7 bases for J; bases not matched to a gene: 8. The CDR3 is made up of 14 amino acids. Germline V gene data show CDR1 as PRHDT and CDR2 as FYEKMQ (reference sequence). In DNA, the CDR3 is TGTGCCAGCAGCGCCATACAGGGGGCAGTTGGCTACACCTTC. Amino acids: CASSAIQGAVGYTF.

This chain links TRBV7-2 with TRBJ2-1, with 11 bases identical to TRBD2. Germline V gene sequence: CDR1 SGHTA, CDR2 FQGNSA. V trimming: 1 base; J trimming: 8 bases; junction bases outside the gene matches: 7. CDR3 length: 16 residues. CDR3 coding DNA: TGTGCCAGCAGCTTAGAGGTAGCGGGAGGGCGGGATGAGCAGTTCTTC. The encoded protein is CASSLEVAGGRDEQFF.

This clone was seen once. The germline gene is not matched at one end of the junction; a read error may be the cause. V usage is TRBV7-9 and J usage is TRBJ2-7; the match to TRBD2 covers 11 bases. The CDR3 sequence is 15 residues long. The germline gives CDR1 SEHNR, CDR2 FQNEAQ (reference sequence). CDR3 amino acids: CASSVAGGGAYEQYF. Here the CDR3 DNA reads TGTGCCAGCAGCGTAGCGGGAGGGGGAGCCTACGAGCAGTACTTC.

The chain uses TRBV19 and TRBJ2-1; no reliable D call. The CDR3 spans 13 residues. V was trimmed by 2 bases and J by 10 bases, leaving 12 bases between them. CDR1 and CDR2 (germline): LNHDA, SQIVND (reference sequence). CDR3 in amino acids: CASSITLAREQFF. The DNA of the CDR3 is TGTGCCAGTAGTATAACACTCGCCAGAGAGCAGTTCTTC.

The V and J genes are TRBV6-6 and TRBJ2-1; D may be TRBD1 or TRBD2 (5 bases each). V lost 7 bases and J 6 bases, leaving 10 bases between the germline ends. The CDR3 totals 12 residues. Germline CDR1 and CDR2: MNHNY and SVGAGI (reference sequence). CDR3 in DNA: TGTGCCAGCACCCCGAGGGGCAATGAGCAGTTCTTC. The encoded protein is CASTPRGNEQFF.

J is TRBJ2-7 and V is TRBV28; 9 positions agree with TRBD1. Germline values: CDR1 MDHEN, CDR2 SYDVKM. Trimming removed 5 bases from V and 4 bases from J; junction bases left unmatched: 3. This CDR3 contains 13 residues. In DNA form, the CDR3 reads TGTGCCAGCAGTGGGGACAGGGTTTACGAGCAGTACTTC. This codes for CASSGDRVYEQYF.

The genes are TRBV19 and TRBJ1-5; 8 bases are shared with TRBD1. Germline loops: CDR1 LNHDA, CDR2 SQIVND (reference sequence). V trimming: 2 bases; J trimming: 2 bases; junction bases outside the gene matches: 2. The CDR3 is 15 residues long. CDR3 bases: TGTGCCAGTAGTATAACAGGGGGGGGCAATCAGCCCCAGCATTTT. This sequence encodes CASSITGGGNQPQHF.

The V gene is TRBV9, the J gene TRBJ2-2; D perhaps matches TRBD2 (5 bases). V dropped 0 bases and J dropped 0 bases, with 12 bases sitting between them. CDR1 is SGDLS, CDR2 YYNGEE, per germline. The CDR3 has 17 amino acids. The chain's CDR3 is CASSVAISVPNTGELFF. The CDR3 coding sequence is TGTGCCAGCAGCGTAGCGATTAGCGTCCCGAACACCGGGGAGCTGTTTTTT.

This clone has more than one count but fewer than ten. The J gene is TRBJ1-5, the V gene TRBV9; 9 bases line up with TRBD1. The CDR3 covers 14 residues. From germline, CDR1 is SGDLS and CDR2 YYNGEE. With 4 bases clipped from V and 6 bases from J, the junction kept 5 bases outside the gene matches. Written as DNA, the CDR3 is TGTGCCAGCAGCAATGGACAGGGGTTTCAGCCCCAGCATTTT. This sequence encodes CASSNGQGFQPQHF.

Notes on this clone: The junction shows a germline mismatch at one end, possibly a read error. The chain uses TRBV7-7 and TRBJ2-5; 8 bases fit TRBD1. The CDR3 has 14 amino acids. The germline V gene has CDR1 SSHAT and CDR2 FNYEAQ (reference sequence). CDR3 in amino acids: CASSLTGGPETQYF. The CDR3, as DNA: TGTGCTAGCAGCTTAACAGGGGGGCCTGAGACCCAGTACTTC.

This sequence joins TRBV6-6 and TRBJ2-1, with 8 bases lining up with TRBD1. V was clipped by 8 bases and J by 4 bases; unmatched bases: 7. Germline lookup yields CDR1 MNHNY and CDR2 SVGAGI (reference sequence). The CDR3 has 14 residues. In DNA form, the CDR3 reads TGTGCCAGCCACAATACAGGGGGATACAATGAGCAGTTCTTC. Translation: CASHNTGGYNEQFF.

The chain uses TRBV29-1 and TRBJ2-7; no reliable D call. The CDR3 has 11 residues. Trimming took off 6 bases at V and 2 bases at J, with 8 bases between the two ends. The germline V gene encodes CDR1 SQVTM and CDR2 ANQGSEA. The CDR3 region is CSVDEAYEQYF. CDR3 DNA: TGCAGCGTCGACGAGGCCTACGAGCAGTACTTC.